This TCR beta chain was identified during a study of regulatory T cells in long-lasting Graves disease. This clonotype was recorded at least ten times. CDR3 regions were amplified by Arm-PCR using iRepertoire HTBI primers to build TCR beta libraries. In TCRdb, the multiplex PCR reads were re-called with MiXCR into one record per CDR3 protein. The sample holds more than 300,000 distinct CDR3 sequences; roughly 23% are singletons and the top ten take about 27%. Trimming pared 4 bases from V and 0 bases from J, leaving 13 bases between. The CDR3 covers 14 residues. Looked up from germline, CDR1 is DFQATT and CDR2 is SNEGSKA (reference sequence). Regarding time point: persistent/refractory GD, antithyroid drugs over 5 years with positive TRAb. RNA extracted from PBMCs served as the sequencing template.

This chain links TRBV20-1 with TRBJ2-7; perhaps TRBD2 as D (6 bases). This sample comprised peripheral blood mononuclear cells (PBMCs), obtained when the disease was refractory, from a patient treated with antithyroid drugs. The receptor's source is a woman between 40 and 50 years old with Graves disease. The CDR3: CSANGLHYSYEQYF. The CDR3 nucleotides are TGCAGTGCTAACGGACTACACTACTCCTACGAGCAGTACTTC.